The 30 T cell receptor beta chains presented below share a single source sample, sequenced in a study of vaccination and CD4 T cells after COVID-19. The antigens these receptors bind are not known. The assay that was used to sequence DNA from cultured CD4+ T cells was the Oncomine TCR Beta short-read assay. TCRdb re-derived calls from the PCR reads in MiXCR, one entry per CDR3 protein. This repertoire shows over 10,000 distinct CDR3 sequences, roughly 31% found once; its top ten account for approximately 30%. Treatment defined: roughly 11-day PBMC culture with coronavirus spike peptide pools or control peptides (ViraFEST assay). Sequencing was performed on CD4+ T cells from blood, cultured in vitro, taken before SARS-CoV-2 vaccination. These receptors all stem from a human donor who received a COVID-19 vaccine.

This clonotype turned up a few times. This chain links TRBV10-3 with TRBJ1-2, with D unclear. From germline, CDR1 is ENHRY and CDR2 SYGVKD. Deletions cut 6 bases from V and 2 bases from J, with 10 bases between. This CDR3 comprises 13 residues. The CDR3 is CAISRTGNYGYTF. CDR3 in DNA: TGTGCCATCAGCCGGACTGGGAACTATGGCTACACCTTC.

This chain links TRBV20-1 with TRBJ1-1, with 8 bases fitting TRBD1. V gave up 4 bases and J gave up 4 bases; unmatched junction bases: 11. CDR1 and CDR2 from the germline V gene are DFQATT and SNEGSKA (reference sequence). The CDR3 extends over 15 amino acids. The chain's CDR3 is CSATIPYRGTTEAFF. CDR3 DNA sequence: TGCAGTGCTACGATACCATACAGGGGGACCACTGAAGCTTTCTTT.

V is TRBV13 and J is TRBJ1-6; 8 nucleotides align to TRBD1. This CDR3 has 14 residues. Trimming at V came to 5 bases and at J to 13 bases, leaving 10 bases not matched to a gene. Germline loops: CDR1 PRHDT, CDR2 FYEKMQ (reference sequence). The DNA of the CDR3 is TGTGCCAGCAGCAGAGGACAGGGTCTCTCGCCCCTCCACTTT. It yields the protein CASSRGQGLSPLHF. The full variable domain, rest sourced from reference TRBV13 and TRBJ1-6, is AAGVIQSPRHLIKEKRETATLKCYPIPRHDTVYWYQQGPGQDPQFLISFYEKMQSDKGSIPDRFSAQQFSDYHSELNMSSLELGDSALYFCASSRGQGLSPLHFGNGTRLTVT.

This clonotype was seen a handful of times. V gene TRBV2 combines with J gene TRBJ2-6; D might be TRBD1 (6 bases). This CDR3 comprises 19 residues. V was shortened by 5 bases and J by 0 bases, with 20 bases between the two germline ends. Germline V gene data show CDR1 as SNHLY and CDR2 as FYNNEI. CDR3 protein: CASSIYAGTRSSGANVLTF. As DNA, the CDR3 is TGTGCCAGCAGTATTTATGCCGGGACAAGAAGCTCTGGGGCCAACGTCCTGACTTTC.

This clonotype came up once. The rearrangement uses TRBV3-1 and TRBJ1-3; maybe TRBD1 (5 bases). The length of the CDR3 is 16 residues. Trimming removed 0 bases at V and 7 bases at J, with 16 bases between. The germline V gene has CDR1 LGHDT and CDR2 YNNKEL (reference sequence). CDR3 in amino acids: CASSQDRGGLRNTIYF. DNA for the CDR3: TGTGCCAGCAGCCAAGATAGGGGCGGCCTCAGGAACACCATATATTTT. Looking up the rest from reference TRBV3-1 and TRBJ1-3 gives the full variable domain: DTAVSQTPKYLVTQMGNDKSIKCEQNLGHDTMYWYKQDSKKFLKIMFSYNNKELIINETVPNRFSPKSPDKAHLNLHINSLELGDSAVYFCASSQDRGGLRNTIYFGEGSWLTVV.

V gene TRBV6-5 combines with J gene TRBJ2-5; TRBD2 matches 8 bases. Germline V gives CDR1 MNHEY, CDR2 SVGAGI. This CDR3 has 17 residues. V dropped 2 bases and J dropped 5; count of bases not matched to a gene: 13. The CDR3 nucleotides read TGTGCCAGCAGTTACCCTGGCGGGGGGACATGGGTGGAGACCCAGTACTTC. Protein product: CASSYPGGGTWVETQYF.

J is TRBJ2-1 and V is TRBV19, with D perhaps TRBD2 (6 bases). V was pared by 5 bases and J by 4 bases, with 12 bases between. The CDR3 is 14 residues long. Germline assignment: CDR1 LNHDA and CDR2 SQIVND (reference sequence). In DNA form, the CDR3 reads TGTGCCAGTAGTTGGGGGGACCCTTACAATGAGCAGTTCTTC. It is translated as CASSWGDPYNEQFF.

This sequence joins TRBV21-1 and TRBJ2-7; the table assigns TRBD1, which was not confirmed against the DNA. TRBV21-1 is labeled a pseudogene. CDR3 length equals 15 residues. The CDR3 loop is CASSKWERPPYEQYF. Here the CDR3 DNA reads TGTGCCAGCAGCAAATGGGAGCGTCCCCCCTACGAGCAGTACTTC.

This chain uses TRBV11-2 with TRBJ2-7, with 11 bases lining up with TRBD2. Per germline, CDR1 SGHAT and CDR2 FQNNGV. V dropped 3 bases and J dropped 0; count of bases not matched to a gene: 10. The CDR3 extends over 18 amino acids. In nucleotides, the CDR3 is TGTGCCAGCAGCTTCGCCCCTAGCGGGGGGTGCCCCTCCTACGAGCAGTACTTC. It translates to CASSFAPSGGCPSYEQYF.

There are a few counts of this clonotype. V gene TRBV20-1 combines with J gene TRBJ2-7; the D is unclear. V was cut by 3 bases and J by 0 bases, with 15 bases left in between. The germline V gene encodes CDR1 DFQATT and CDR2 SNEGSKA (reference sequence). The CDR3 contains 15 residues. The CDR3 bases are TGCAGTGCTAGCTCCCTCTCTGCTGCCTCCTACGAGCAGTACTTC. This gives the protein CSASSLSAASYEQYF.

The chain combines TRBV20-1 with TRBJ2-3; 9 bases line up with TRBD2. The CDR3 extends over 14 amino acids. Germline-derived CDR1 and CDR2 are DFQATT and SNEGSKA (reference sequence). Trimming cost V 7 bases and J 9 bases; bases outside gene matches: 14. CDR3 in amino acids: CSVIAGAPLNTQYF. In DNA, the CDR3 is TGCAGTGTAATAGCGGGGGCCCCGTTAAACACGCAGTATTTT.

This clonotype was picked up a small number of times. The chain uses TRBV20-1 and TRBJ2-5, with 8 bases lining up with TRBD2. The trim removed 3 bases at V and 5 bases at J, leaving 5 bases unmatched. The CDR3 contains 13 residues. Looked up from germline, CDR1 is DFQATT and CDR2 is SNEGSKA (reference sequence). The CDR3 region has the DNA TGCAGTGCTAGGGTCCCTAGCGGGGAGACCCAGTACTTC. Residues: CSARVPSGETQYF.

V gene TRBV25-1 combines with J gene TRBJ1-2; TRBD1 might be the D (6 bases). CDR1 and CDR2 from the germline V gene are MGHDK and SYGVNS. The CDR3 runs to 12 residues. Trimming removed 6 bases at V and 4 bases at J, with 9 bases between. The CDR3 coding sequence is TGTGCCAGCAGACAGACAGGCTATGGCTACACCTTC. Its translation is CASRQTGYGYTF.

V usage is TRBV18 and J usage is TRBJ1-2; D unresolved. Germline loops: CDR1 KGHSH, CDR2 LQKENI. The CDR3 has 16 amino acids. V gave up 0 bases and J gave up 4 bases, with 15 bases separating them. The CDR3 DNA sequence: TGTGCCAGCTCACCACCCGTGGTGGAAGGCGGCTATGGCTACACCTTC. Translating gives CASSPPVVEGGYGYTF.

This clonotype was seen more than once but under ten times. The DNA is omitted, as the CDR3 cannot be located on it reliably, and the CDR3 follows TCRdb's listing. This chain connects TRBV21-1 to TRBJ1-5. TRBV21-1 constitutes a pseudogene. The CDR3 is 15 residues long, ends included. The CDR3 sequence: CASSYLCGLYQPQHF.

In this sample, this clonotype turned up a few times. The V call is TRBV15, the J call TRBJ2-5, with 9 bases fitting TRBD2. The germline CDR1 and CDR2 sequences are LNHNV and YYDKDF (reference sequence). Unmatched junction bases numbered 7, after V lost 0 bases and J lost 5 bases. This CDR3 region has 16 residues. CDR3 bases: TGTGCCACCAGCAGAGATTGGCTAGCGGGGATTGAGACCCAGTACTTC. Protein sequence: CATSRDWLAGIETQYF.

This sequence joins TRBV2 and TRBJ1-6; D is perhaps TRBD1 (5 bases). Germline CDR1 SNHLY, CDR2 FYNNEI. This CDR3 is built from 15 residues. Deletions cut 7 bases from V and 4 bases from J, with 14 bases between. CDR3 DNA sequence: TGTGCCAGCATGAAGAGACAGAGATATAATTCACCCCTCCACTTT. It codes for CASMKRQRYNSPLHF.

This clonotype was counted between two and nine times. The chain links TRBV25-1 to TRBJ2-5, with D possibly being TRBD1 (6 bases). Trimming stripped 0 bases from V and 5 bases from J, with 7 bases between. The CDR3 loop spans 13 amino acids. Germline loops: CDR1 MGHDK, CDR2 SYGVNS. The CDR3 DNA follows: TGTGCCAGCAGTGAATATAGGGGGGAGACCCAGTACTTC. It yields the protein CASSEYRGETQYF.

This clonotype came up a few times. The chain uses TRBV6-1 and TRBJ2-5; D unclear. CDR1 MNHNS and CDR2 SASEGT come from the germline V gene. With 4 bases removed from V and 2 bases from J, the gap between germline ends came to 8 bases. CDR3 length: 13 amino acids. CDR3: CASSVIGQETQYF. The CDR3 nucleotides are TGTGCCAGCAGTGTAATCGGTCAAGAGACCCAGTACTTC.

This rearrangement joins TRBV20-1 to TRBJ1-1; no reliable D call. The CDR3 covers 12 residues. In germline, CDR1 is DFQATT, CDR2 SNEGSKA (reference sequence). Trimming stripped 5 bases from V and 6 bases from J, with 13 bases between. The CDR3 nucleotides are TGCAGTGCTTTCGGACCCGCGGCTGAAGCTTTCTTT. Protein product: CSAFGPAAEAFF.

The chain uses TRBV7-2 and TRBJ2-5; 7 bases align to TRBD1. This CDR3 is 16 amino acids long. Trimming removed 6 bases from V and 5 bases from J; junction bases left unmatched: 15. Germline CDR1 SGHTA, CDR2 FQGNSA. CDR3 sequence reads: CASRRGGQGILETQYF. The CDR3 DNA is TGTGCCAGCAGAAGAGGGGGCCAGGGAATTTTGGAGACCCAGTACTTC.

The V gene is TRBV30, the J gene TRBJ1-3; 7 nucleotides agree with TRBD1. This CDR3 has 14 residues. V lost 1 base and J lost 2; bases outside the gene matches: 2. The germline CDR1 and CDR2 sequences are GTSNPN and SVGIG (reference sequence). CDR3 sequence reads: CAWSAGQPGNTIYF. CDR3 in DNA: TGTGCCTGGAGTGCGGGACAGCCTGGAAACACCATATATTTT.

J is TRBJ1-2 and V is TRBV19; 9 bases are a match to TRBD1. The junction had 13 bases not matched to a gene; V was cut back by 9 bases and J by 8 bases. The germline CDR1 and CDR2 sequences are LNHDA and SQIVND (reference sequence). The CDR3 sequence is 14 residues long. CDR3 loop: CASRGRDRDLGYTF. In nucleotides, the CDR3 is TGTGCCAGCAGGGGAAGGGACAGGGATTTGGGCTACACCTTC.

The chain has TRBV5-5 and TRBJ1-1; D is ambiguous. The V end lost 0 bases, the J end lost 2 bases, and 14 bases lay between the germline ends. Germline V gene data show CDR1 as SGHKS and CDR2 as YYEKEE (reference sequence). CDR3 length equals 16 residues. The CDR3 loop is CASSLDFEASNTEAFF. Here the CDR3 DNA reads TGTGCCAGCAGCTTGGATTTTGAGGCGTCAAACACTGAAGCTTTCTTT.

The CDR3 DNA follows: TGTGCCAGCAGCCACAGGGGGAACACTGAAGCTTTCTTT. Protein: CASSHRGNTEAFF. The V call is TRBV5-4, the J call TRBJ1-1, with 7 bases identical to TRBD1. Germline CDR1 reads SGHNT; CDR2 reads YYREEE (reference sequence). This CDR3 is 13 amino acids long. V gave up 4 bases and J gave up 1 base; unmatched junction bases: 1.

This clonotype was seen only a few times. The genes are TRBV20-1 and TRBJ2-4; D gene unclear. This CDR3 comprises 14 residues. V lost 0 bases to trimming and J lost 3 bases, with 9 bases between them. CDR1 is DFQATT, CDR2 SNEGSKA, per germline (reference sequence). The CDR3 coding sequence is TGCAGTGCTAGAGATCCGGGTGGCAAAAACATTCAGTACTTC. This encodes CSARDPGGKNIQYF.

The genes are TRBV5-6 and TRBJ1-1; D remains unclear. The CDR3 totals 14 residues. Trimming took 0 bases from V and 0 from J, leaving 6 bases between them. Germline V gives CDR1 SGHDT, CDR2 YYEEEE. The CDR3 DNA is TGTGCCAGCAGCTTGGCCGGGATGAACACTGAAGCTTTCTTT. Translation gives CASSLAGMNTEAFF.

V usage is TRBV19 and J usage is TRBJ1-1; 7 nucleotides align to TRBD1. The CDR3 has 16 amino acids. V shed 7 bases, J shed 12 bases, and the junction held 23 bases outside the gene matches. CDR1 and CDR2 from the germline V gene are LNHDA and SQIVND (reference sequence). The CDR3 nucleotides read TGTGCCAGTAACCAAGCATCCCCAGGGGGGGTCTTGGCAACTTTCTTT. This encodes CASNQASPGGVLATFF.

In DNA, the CDR3 is TGTGCCACCAGTGATCACACAGGGGTCTCCTACAATGAGCAGTTCTTC. This translates into CATSDHTGVSYNEQFF. J is TRBJ2-1 and V is TRBV24-1; TRBD1 agrees at 7 bases. J was trimmed by 0 bases and V by 3 bases; bases with no gene match: 4. CDR3 length: 16 amino acids. Germline V gene data show CDR1 as KGHDR and CDR2 as SFDVKD.

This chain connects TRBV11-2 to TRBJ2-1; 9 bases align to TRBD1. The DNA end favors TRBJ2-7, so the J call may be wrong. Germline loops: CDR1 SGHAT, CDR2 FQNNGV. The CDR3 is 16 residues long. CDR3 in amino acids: CASSLGPGQGNYEQYF. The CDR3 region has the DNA TGTGCCAGCAGCTTAGGCCCGGGACAGGGAAACTACGAGCAGTACTTC.